The clone carrying this T cell receptor beta chain was detected only a few times. Its antigen is unidentified. The data were obtained in a study of CD8 T cells in ankylosing spondylitis. General study results and limits: A number of the motif variants had already been described in reactive arthritis synovial fluid and blood. Reported data indicate significant enrichment of disease-linked clones within matched ankylosing spondylitis synovial fluid. Disease-linked clones, CD8+, were relatively rare in peripheral blood. Among TCR beta sequences, a motif of roughly 8 highly homologous variants appeared characteristic of ankylosing spondylitis blood.

Library preparation for TCR beta used quantitative 5'-RACE with molecular barcodes. A single record per CDR3 protein comes from TCRdb applying MiXCR to the 5' RACE reads. The sample has around 91,000 distinct CDR3 sequences, around 8.3% seen once. Trimming removed 1 base from V and 4 bases from J, with 11 bases in between. Germline CDR1 and CDR2: SNHLY and FYNNEI. The CDR3 covers 15 residues. Sequencing was done on a sample of blood, either unsorted or a sorted T cell fraction (not recorded which). The clonotype originates from a male donor with ankylosing spondylitis. The chain employs TRBV2 and TRBJ2-1; D possibly corresponds to TRBD2 (6 bases). The CDR3 region has the DNA TGTGCCAGCAGTGAAGGACGGGAGTTTTACAATGAGCAGTTCTTC. This translates into CASSEGREFYNEQFF. The full variable domain, its missing parts supplied by reference TRBV2 and TRBJ2-1, is EPEVTQTPSHQVTQMGQEVILRCVPISNHLYFYWYRQILGQKVEFLVSFYNNEISEKSEIFDDQFSVERPDGSNFTLKIRSTKLEDSAMYFCASSEGREFYNEQFFGPGTRLTVL.